These 26 T cell receptor beta chains share one sample of origin, sequenced in a study of early T cells in non-severe SARS-CoV-2 infection (TCRdb year 2021). The library came from 5' RACE. Sequencing instrument: NextSeq 500. TCRdb trimmed the raw reads at Q25, called clones with MiXCR and kept productive beta chains. Merged by CDR3 protein, the rows form single entries marked with the most common genes and DNA. Counted in this sample were roughly 34,000 distinct CDR3 sequences; less than 8.5% of them appeared once. 13% of the sample rests with the top ten. The sample consisted of whole blood, taken at baseline. Every receptor here comes from an adult who was a healthcare worker with PCR-confirmed SARS-CoV-2 infection or an uninfected control (not recorded which).

This clonotype was counted between two and nine times. The chain carries TRBV2 and TRBJ2-3, with 8 nucleotides matching TRBD2. The CDR3 loop spans 14 amino acids. With 10 bases clipped from V and 1 base from J, the junction kept 7 bases outside the gene matches. Germline-derived CDR1 and CDR2 are SNHLY and FYNNEI. CDR3 coding DNA: TGTGCCACCTACCCGGGAGGGGGCACAGATACGCAGTATTTT. It is translated as CATYPGGGTDTQYF.

This clonotype has more than one count but fewer than ten. This chain uses TRBV7-6 with TRBJ1-3, with D possibly being TRBD1 (6 bases). Trimming stripped 2 bases from V and 0 bases from J, with 11 bases between. The CDR3 has 16 residues. From germline, CDR1 is SGHVS and CDR2 FNYEAQ. The CDR3 sequence is CASSLTGALSGNTIYF. The DNA of the CDR3 is TGTGCCAGCAGCTTAACGGGGGCCCTCTCTGGAAACACCATATATTTT.

The count of this clonotype is one. CDR3 in DNA: TGCAGTGCTAGACAGGGAGGCGCTGAAGCTTTCTTT. It yields the protein CSARQGGAEAFF. This chain joins TRBV20-1 and TRBJ1-1; weak D call: TRBD1 (5 bases). CDR1 DFQATT and CDR2 SNEGSKA come from the germline V gene (reference sequence). The CDR3 extends over 12 amino acids. Trimming shortened V by 2 bases and J by 6 bases, and 10 bases separated the two germline ends.

This chain connects TRBV2 to TRBJ2-4; 9 nucleotides match TRBD1. The CDR3 contains 15 residues. V gave up 7 bases and J gave up 0 bases; unmatched junction bases: 4. Germline V gene data show CDR1 as SNHLY and CDR2 as FYNNEI. As DNA, the CDR3 is TGTGCCAGCAATACGGACAGGGGAGCCAAAAACATTCAGTACTTC. Protein sequence: CASNTDRGAKNIQYF.

The chain couples TRBV11-2 to TRBJ2-7; tentative D call: TRBD2 (5 bases). V was clipped by 0 bases and J by 2 bases, with 11 bases between them. This CDR3 is built from 15 residues. CDR1 SGHAT and CDR2 FQNNGV come from the germline V gene. This CDR3 reads CASSLESGSAYEQYF. Written as DNA, the CDR3 is TGTGCCAGCAGCTTAGAAAGCGGTTCAGCCTACGAGCAGTACTTC.

This clonotype appeared many times. The V gene is TRBV27, the J gene TRBJ2-1; 11 positions agree with TRBD2. Germline V gene lookup returns CDR1 MNHEY and CDR2 SMNVEV (reference sequence). After removal of 6 bases from V and 0 bases from J, the junction contained 10 bases not matched to a gene. This CDR3 has 18 amino acids. CDR3 amino acids: CASRPLGLAATSYNEQFF. The CDR3 nucleotides read TGTGCCAGCAGGCCTTTGGGACTAGCGGCGACCTCCTACAATGAGCAGTTCTTC.

With regard to this clonotype: At one boundary the junction diverges from the germline segment, which might be a read error. The CDR3, as DNA: TGTGCTAGCAGCTTATACACAGGGAATACCGGGGAGCTGTTTTTT. Protein product: CASSLYTGNTGELFF. The rearrangement links TRBV7-7 to TRBJ2-2; tentative D call: TRBD1 (6 bases). This CDR3 has 15 amino acids. CDR1 and CDR2 from the germline V gene are SSHAT and FNYEAQ (reference sequence).

This clonotype has only a few counts. The V and J genes are TRBV28 and TRBJ2-2; 7 nucleotides match TRBD1. V lost 9 bases to trimming and J lost 0 bases; unmatched junction nucleotides: 7. The CDR3 has 15 residues. Germline values: CDR1 MDHEN, CDR2 SYDVKM. Here the CDR3 DNA reads TGTGCCAGTAAGGGACAGCAATCGAACACCGGGGAGCTGTTTTTT. This sequence encodes CASKGQQSNTGELFF.

This clonotype was seen many times. The chain links TRBV15 to TRBJ2-1, with 12 bases lining up with TRBD2. The CDR3 consists of 15 residues. Germline V gene lookup returns CDR1 LNHNV and CDR2 YYDKDF (reference sequence). Unmatched junction bases numbered 7, after V lost 4 bases and J lost 9 bases. In DNA form, the CDR3 reads TGTGCCACCAGCACGTCTAGCGGGAGGGCCTTTGAGCAGTTCTTC. As protein: CATSTSSGRAFEQFF.

This clonotype has only a few counts. This sequence joins TRBV12-3 or TRBV12-4 and TRBJ2-5, with D possibly matching TRBD2 (5 bases). CDR3 length: 14 residues. The V and J ends lost 6 bases and 1 base respectively, with 12 bases between them. The CDR3 DNA is TGTGCCAGCAGCATTAGCGTGGTCCAAGAGACCCAGTACTTC. As protein: CASSISVVQETQYF.

The chain is built from TRBV12-3 or TRBV12-4 and TRBJ1-6, with a weak D call TRBD1 (6 bases). CDR3 length: 16 amino acids. V was trimmed by 6 bases and J by 8 bases, leaving 20 bases between them. The CDR3 loop is CASSPSGTGWYSPLHF. CDR3 coding DNA: TGTGCCAGCAGCCCATCGGGCACAGGGTGGTATTCACCCCTCCACTTT.

This clonotype was counted ten times or more. The chain links TRBV6-2 or TRBV6-3 to TRBJ2-5; no clear D gene. Trimming removed 2 bases at V and 1 base at J, with 5 bases between. Germline V gene data show CDR1 as MNHEY and CDR2 as SVGEGT. The CDR3 consists of 13 residues. The CDR3 DNA reads TGTGCCAGCAGTTACGAGATCCAAGAGACCCAGTACTTC. Translating gives CASSYEIQETQYF.

This clonotype was found many times. The V gene is TRBV10-3, the J gene TRBJ2-2; 7 bases align to TRBD1. In germline, CDR1 is ENHRY, CDR2 SYGVKD. Trimming took 7 bases from V and 6 from J; bases not matched to a gene: 8. This CDR3 spans 14 amino acids. The CDR3 sequence: CAITKPDRAGELFF. The CDR3 nucleotides read TGTGCCATCACTAAACCTGACAGGGCCGGGGAGCTGTTTTTT.

V usage is TRBV4-3 and J usage is TRBJ2-1; 11 bases fit TRBD2. Losses at the gene ends were 2 bases for V and 8 bases for J; bases not matched to a gene: 8. Germline V lookup: CDR1 LGHNA, CDR2 YSLEER. The CDR3 totals 16 residues. CDR3 sequence (DNA): TGCGCCAGCAGCCAACAGGGACTAGCGGCCCCGGATGAGCAGTTCTTC. Translating gives CASSQQGLAAPDEQFF.

V and J are TRBV28 and TRBJ2-2; tentatively, D is TRBD2 (6 bases). V gave up 5 bases and J gave up 5 bases, with 12 bases separating them. CDR1 and CDR2 from the germline V gene are MDHEN and SYDVKM. The CDR3 is 14 residues long. The DNA for the CDR3 is TGTGCCAGCAGTCTGGAGGGGCGGACCGGGGAGCTGTTTTTT. This encodes CASSLEGRTGELFF.

The chain recombines TRBV28 with TRBJ2-2; the D call may be TRBD1 or TRBD2 (6 bases each). Germline CDR1 reads MDHEN; CDR2 reads SYDVKM. The CDR3 loop spans 16 amino acids. Trimming pared 4 bases from V and 5 bases from J, leaving 17 bases between. The CDR3 coding sequence is TGTGCCAGCAGTTCCAGGGGAGGAGGTCGTACCGGGGAGCTGTTTTTT. It is translated as CASSSRGGGRTGELFF. Combining the CDR3 with reference TRBV28 and TRBJ2-2 gives the whole variable domain DVKVTQSSRYLVKRTGEKVFLECVQDMDHENMFWYRQDPGLGLRLIYFSYDVKMKEKGDIPEGYSVSREKKERFSLILESASTNQTSMYLCASSSRGGGRTGELFFGEGSRLTVL.

This chain connects TRBV20-1 to TRBJ2-1, with TRBD2 as a possible D gene (5 bases). Per germline, CDR1 DFQATT and CDR2 SNEGSKA (reference sequence). This CDR3 spans 12 amino acids. V was clipped by 2 bases and J by 9 bases, with 11 bases between them. DNA of the CDR3: TGCAGTGCTAGATTCCTAGCAGCTGAGCAGTTCTTC. It is translated as CSARFLAAEQFF.

This clonotype was recorded a few times. The chain links TRBV29-1 to TRBJ2-5, with D hard to call. CDR1 SQVTM and CDR2 ANQGSEA come from the germline V gene. The CDR3 covers 13 residues. Trimming stripped 2 bases from V and 1 base from J, with 8 bases between. The CDR3 here is CSVEPQIQETQYF. The DNA of the CDR3 is TGCAGCGTTGAACCCCAAATCCAAGAGACCCAGTACTTC.

This clonotype has a count of ten or more. The V gene is TRBV12-3 or TRBV12-4, the J gene TRBJ1-2; D may be TRBD1 (6 bases). The CDR3 has 14 residues. The V gene lost 4 bases and the J gene lost 2 bases, with 11 bases spanning the gap. DNA of the CDR3: TGTGCCAGCAGTTCCGGGACAAGGAACTATGGCTACACCTTC. Translated: CASSSGTRNYGYTF.

The sample holds many counts of this clonotype. The chain couples TRBV19 to TRBJ1-1; the D is unclear. V was cut by 3 bases and J by 5 bases, with 13 bases left in between. The CDR3 extends over 14 amino acids. Looked up from germline, CDR1 is LNHDA and CDR2 is SQIVND (reference sequence). CDR3 protein: CASSMGRVGTEAFF. For the CDR3, the DNA is TGTGCCAGTAGTATGGGTAGGGTAGGGACTGAAGCTTTCTTT.

As concerns this clonotype: An end of the junction does not agree with germline; a read error may underlie this. This chain connects TRBV7-7 to TRBJ2-1; no firm D call. The CDR3 is 15 residues long. CDR1 is SSHAT, CDR2 FNYEAQ, per germline (reference sequence). The CDR3 coding sequence is TGTGCTAGCAGCTTATCAGAAGACTCCTACAATGAGCAGTTCTTC. This gives the protein CASSLSEDSYNEQFF.

J is TRBJ2-1 and V is TRBV6-5; D perhaps matches TRBD2 (5 bases). The V gene lost 1 base and the J gene lost 8 bases, with 12 bases spanning the gap. The CDR3 sequence is 14 residues long. Per germline, CDR1 MNHEY and CDR2 SVGAGI. The CDR3 is CASSYLRGYHEQFF. The CDR3 nucleotides read TGTGCCAGCAGTTACTTGCGAGGGTACCATGAGCAGTTCTTC.

There are a few counts of this clonotype. The V gene is TRBV6-5, the J gene TRBJ1-2; 7 bases align to TRBD1. Trimming took 6 bases from V and 7 from J; bases not matched to a gene: 14. Germline loops: CDR1 MNHEY, CDR2 SVGAGI. CDR3 length equals 15 residues. The CDR3 bases are TGTGCCAGCAGACGCGAATCCACAGGGGCGGGTGGCTACACCTTC. It is translated as CASRRESTGAGGYTF.

This clonotype was found many times. The V call is TRBV12-3 or TRBV12-4, the J call TRBJ1-5, with D possibly matching TRBD1 (6 bases). Trimming pared 6 bases from V and 0 bases from J, leaving 12 bases between. The CDR3 runs 15 residues. CDR3 nucleotide sequence: TGTGCCAGCAGGACAGGCCGCCTTAGCAATCAGCCCCAGCATTTT. Residues: CASRTGRLSNQPQHF.

This clonotype was picked up many times. In this CDR3 the conserved last residue, phenylalanine or tryptophan, is missing, so a read error is likely. V gene TRBV7-7 combines with J gene TRBJ2-5; 10 bases align to TRBD2. In germline, CDR1 is SSHAT, CDR2 FNYEAQ (reference sequence). The CDR3 has 15 residues. The CDR3 protein is CASSSGTSVSETQYV. For the CDR3, the DNA is TGTGCTAGCAGCTCCGGGACTAGCGTTTCAGAGACCCAGTACGTC.

This clonotype appeared a few times. The V gene is TRBV18, the J gene TRBJ1-6; TRBD1 might be the D (6 bases). The germline V gene has CDR1 KGHSH and CDR2 LQKENI. The CDR3 length is 16 residues. The V and J ends lost 1 base and 8 bases respectively, with 15 bases between them. CDR3 in amino acids: CASSPRGAEGDSPLHF. Written as DNA, the CDR3 is TGTGCCAGCTCACCACGGGGGGCTGAGGGCGATTCACCCCTCCACTTT.